This T cell receptor beta chain was captured in a study of blood T cell repertoires in COVID-19. Clones were read by immunoSEQ multiplex PCR, and TCRdb kept only the in-frame ones, dropping some. Here the sample spans about 260,000 clones, less than 90% being singletons. Unmatched junction bases numbered 7, after V lost 5 bases and J lost 10 bases. The length of the CDR3 is 14 residues. Germline lookup yields CDR1 LNHDA and CDR2 SQIVND (reference sequence). The sequencing sample was made of PBMCs or T cells enriched from blood (not recorded which). This TCR came from a woman between 50 and 59 years old who had recovered from COVID-19. The chain combines TRBV19 with TRBJ1-6; TRBD1 agrees at 8 bases. CDR3 amino acids: CASSSQGAVSPLHF. For the CDR3, the DNA is TGTGCCAGTAGTTCCCAGGGGGCCGTCTCACCCCTCCACTTT.